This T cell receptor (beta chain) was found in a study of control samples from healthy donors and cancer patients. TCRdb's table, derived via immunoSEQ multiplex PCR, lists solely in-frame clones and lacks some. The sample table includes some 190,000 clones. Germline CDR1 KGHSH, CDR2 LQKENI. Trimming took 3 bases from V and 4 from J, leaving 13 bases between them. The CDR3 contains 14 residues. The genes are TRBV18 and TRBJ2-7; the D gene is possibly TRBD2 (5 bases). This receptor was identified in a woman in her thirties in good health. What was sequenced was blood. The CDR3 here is CASSPRGSSYEQYF. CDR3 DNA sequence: TGTGCCAGCTCACCCCGAGGGTCCAGTTACGAGCAGTACTTC.